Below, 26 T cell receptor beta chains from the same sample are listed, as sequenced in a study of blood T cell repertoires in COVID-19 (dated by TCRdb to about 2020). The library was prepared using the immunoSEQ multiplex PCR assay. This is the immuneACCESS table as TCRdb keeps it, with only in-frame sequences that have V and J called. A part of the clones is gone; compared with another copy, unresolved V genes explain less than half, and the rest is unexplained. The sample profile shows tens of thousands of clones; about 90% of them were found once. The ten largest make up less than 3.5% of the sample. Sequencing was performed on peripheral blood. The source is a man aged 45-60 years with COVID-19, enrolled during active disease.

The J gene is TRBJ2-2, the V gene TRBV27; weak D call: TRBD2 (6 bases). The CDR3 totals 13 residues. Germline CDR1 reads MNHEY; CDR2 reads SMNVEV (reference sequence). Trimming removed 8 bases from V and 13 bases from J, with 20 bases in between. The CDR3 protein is CASRELTGLMLFF. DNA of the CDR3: TGTGCCAGCCGGGAGTTAACCGGCTTGATGCTGTTTTTT.

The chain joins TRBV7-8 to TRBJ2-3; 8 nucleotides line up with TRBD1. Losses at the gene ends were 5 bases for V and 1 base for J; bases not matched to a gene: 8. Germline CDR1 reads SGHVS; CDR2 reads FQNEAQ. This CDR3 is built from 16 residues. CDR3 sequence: CASSAGQGLGTDTQYF. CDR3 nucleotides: TGTGCCAGCAGCGCCGGACAGGGTTTGGGCACAGATACGCAGTATTTT. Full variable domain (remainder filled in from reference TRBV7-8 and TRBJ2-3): GAGVSQSPRYKVAKRGQDVALRCDPISGHVSLFWYQQALGQGPEFLTYFQNEAQLDKSGLPSDRFFAERPEGSVSTLKIQRTQQEDSAVYLCASSAGQGLGTDTQYFGPGTRLTVL.

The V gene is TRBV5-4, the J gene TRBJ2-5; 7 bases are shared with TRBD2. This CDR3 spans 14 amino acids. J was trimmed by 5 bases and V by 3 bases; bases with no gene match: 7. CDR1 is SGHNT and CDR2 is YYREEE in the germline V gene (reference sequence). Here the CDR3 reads CASSSQWGGETQYF. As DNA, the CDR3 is TGTGCCAGCAGCTCCCAGTGGGGGGGGGAGACCCAGTACTTC.

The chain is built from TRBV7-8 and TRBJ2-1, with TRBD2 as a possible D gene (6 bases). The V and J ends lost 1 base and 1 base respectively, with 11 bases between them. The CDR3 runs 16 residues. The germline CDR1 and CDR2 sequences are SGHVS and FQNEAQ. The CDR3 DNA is TGTGCCAGCAGCTTAGGCGCGGGGAATTCCTACAATGAGCAGTTCTTC. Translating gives CASSLGAGNSYNEQFF.

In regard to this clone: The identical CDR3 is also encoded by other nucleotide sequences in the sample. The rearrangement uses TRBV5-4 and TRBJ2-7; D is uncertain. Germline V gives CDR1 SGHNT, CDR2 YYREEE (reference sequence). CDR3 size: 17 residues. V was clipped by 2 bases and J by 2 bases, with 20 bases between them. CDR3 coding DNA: TGTGCCAGCAGCTTTTGCTGGTCCGTAGCCGTTACCTACGAGCAGTACTTC. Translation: CASSFCWSVAVTYEQYF.

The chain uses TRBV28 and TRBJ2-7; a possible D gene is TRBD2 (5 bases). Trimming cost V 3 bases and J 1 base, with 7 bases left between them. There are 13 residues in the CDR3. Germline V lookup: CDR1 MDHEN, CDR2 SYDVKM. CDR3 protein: CASSFPGSYEQYF. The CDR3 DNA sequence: TGTGCCAGCAGTTTTCCGGGGTCCTACGAGCAGTACTTC.

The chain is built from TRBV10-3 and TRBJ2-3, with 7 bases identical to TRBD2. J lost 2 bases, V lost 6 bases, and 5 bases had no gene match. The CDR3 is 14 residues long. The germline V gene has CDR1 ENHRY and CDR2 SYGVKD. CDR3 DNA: TGTGCCATCAGCCTTACTAGCGTCACAGATACGCAGTATTTT. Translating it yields CAISLTSVTDTQYF.

The CDR3 reads CASSLFGTGIGNTIYF. The CDR3 DNA reads as TGTGCCAGCAGTTTATTCGGGACAGGGATTGGAAACACCATATATTTT. The J gene is TRBJ1-3, the V gene TRBV28; 9 bases fit TRBD1. The V and J ends lost 1 base and 3 bases, in that order; junction bases with no gene match: 4. Per germline, CDR1 MDHEN and CDR2 SYDVKM. The CDR3 runs 16 residues.

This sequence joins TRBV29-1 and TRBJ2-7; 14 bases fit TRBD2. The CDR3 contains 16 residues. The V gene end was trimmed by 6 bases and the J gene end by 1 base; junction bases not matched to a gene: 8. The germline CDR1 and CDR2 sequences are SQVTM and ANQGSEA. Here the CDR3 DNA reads TGCAGCGTCCGTCCCGGGACTAGCGGGGGTTCCTACGAGCAGTACTTC. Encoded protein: CSVRPGTSGGSYEQYF.

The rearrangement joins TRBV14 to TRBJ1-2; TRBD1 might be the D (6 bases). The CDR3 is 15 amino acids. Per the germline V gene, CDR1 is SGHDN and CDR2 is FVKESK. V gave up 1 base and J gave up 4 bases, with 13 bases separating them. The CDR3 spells CASSQGHGQLYGYTF. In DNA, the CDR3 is TGTGCCAGCAGCCAAGGCCACGGACAGCTCTATGGCTACACCTTC.

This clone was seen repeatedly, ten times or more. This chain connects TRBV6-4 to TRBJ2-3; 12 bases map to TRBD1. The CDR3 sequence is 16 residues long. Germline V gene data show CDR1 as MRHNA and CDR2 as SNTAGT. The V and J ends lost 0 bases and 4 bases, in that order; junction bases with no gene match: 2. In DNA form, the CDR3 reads TGTGCCAGCAGTGACTCGGGACAGGGGGCCCCAGATACGCAGTATTTT. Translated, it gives CASSDSGQGAPDTQYF.

The CDR3 region is CASTSGSGVGETQYF. The CDR3 nucleotides are TGTGCCAGCACCTCCGGATCGGGGGTCGGGGAGACCCAGTACTTC. The chain links TRBV5-4 to TRBJ2-5, with D possibly being TRBD2 (6 bases). Trimming stripped 6 bases from V and 5 bases from J, with 20 bases between. The CDR3 totals 15 residues. CDR1 is SGHNT, CDR2 YYREEE, per germline (reference sequence).

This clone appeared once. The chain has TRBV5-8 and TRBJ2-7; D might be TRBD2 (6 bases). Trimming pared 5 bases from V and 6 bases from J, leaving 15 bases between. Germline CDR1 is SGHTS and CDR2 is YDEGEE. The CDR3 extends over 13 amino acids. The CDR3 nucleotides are TGTGCCAGCAGGCGGGACTTGCCAGCCGAGCAGTACTTC. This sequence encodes CASRRDLPAEQYF. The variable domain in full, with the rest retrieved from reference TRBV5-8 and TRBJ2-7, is EAGVTQSPTHLIKTRGQQATLRCSPISGHTSVYWYQQALGLGLQFLLWYDEGEERNRGNFPPRFSGRQFPNYSSELNVNALELEDSALYLCASRRDLPAEQYFGPGTRLTVT.

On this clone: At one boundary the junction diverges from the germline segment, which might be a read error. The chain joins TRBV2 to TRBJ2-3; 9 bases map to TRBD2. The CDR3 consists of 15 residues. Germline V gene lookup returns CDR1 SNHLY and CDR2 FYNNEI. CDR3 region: CVSRMSGGPEDTQYF. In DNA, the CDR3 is TGTGTCAGCAGGATGAGCGGGGGGCCGGAAGATACGCAGTATTTT.

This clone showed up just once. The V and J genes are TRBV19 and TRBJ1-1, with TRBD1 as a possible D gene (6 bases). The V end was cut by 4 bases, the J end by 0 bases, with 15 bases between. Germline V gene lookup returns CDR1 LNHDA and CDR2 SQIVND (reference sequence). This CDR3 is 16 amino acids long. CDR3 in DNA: TGTGCCAGTAGTAAGACGGACAGTTTCGTGAACACTGAAGCTTTCTTT. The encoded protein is CASSKTDSFVNTEAFF.

The CDR3 region has the DNA TGTGCCAGTAGTACGGGGGGACTAGCGGGATCCTACGAGCAGTACTTC. Translated, it gives CASSTGGLAGSYEQYF. The V call is TRBV19, the J call TRBJ2-7; 13 nucleotides line up with TRBD2. The CDR3 contains 16 residues. The germline gives CDR1 LNHDA, CDR2 SQIVND (reference sequence). V dropped 4 bases and J dropped 1; count of bases not matched to a gene: 4.

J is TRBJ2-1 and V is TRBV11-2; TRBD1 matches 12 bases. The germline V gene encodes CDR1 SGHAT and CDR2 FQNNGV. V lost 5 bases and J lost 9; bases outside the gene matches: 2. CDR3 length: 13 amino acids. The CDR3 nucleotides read TGTGCCAGCAGCGGGACAGGGGGCATTGAGCAGTTCTTC. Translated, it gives CASSGTGGIEQFF.

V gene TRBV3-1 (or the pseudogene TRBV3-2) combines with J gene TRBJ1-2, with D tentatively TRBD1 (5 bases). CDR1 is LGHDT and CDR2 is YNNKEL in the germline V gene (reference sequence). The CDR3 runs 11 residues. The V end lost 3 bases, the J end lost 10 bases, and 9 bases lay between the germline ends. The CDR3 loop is CASSHDRIYTF. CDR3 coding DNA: TGTGCCAGCAGCCATGACAGAATCTACACCTTC.

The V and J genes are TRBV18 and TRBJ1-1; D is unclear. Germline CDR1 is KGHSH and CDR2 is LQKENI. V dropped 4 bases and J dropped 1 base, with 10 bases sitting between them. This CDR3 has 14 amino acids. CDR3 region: CASSRGSSNTEAFF. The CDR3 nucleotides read TGTGCCAGCTCACGAGGGTCATCGAACACTGAAGCTTTCTTT.

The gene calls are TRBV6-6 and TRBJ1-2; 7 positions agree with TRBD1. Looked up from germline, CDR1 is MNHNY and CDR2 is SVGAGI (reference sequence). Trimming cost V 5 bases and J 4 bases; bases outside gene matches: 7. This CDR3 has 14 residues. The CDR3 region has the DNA TGTGCCAGCAGTCCGGACAGGTTGTTCTATGGCTACACCTTC. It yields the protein CASSPDRLFYGYTF.

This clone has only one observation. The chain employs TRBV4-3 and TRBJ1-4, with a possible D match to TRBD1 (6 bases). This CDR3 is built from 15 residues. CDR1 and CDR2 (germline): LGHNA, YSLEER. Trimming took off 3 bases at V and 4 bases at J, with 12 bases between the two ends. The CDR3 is CASSHSIRGNEKLFF. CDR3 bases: TGCGCCAGCAGCCACAGTATCAGGGGTAATGAAAAACTGTTTTTT.

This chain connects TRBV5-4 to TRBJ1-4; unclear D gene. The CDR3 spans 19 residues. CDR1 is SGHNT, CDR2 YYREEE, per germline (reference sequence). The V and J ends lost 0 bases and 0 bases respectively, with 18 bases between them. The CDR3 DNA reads TGTGCCAGCAGCTTGGGCGGCAGGACTAAGATCGCAACTAATGAAAAACTGTTTTTT. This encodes CASSLGGRTKIATNEKLFF.

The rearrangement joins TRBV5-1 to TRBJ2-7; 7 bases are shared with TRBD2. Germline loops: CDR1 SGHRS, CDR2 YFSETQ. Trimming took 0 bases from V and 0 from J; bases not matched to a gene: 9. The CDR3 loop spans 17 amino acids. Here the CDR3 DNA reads TGCGCCAGCAGCTTGGTAGTGGCGTCTAGCGGCTCCTACGAGCAGTACTTC. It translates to CASSLVVASSGSYEQYF.

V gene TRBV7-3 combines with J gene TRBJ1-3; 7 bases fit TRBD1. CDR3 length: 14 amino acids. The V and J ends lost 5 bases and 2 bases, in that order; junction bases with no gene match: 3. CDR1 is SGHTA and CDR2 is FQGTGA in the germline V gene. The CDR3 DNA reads TGTGCCAGCAGCAAGACAGGGCCTGGAAACACCATATATTTT. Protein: CASSKTGPGNTIYF. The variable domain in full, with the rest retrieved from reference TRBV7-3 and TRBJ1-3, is GAGVSQTPSNKVTEKGKYVELRCDPISGHTALYWYRQSLGQGPEFLIYFQGTGAADDSGLPNDRFFAVRPEGSVSTLKIQRTERGDSAVYLCASSKTGPGNTIYFGEGSWLTVV.

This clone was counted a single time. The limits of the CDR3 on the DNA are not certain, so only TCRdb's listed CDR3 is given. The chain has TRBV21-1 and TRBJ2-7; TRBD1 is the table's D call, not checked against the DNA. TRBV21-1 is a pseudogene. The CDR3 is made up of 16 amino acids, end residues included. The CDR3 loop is CASSNFVGTGNNEQYF.

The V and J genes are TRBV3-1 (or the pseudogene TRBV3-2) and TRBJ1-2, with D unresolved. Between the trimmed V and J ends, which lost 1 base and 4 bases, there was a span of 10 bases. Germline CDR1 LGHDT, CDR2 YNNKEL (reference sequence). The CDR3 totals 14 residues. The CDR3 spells CASSQGLSFYGYTF. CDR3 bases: TGTGCCAGCAGCCAAGGACTCTCCTTCTATGGCTACACCTTC.